These T cell receptor beta chains were read from a single sample in a study of T cell responses to AZD1222 COVID-19 vaccine. Profiled with immunoSEQ multiplex PCR; TCRdb holds only in-frame clones, not every one. The table shows roughly 120,000 clones, with approximately 85% occurring only once. Material: peripheral blood, obtained 28 days after the second AZD1222 dose. These receptors originate from an adult who received the AZD1222 COVID-19 vaccine. The CDR3 runs from the conserved cysteine through the conserved F or W. A D gene is named only where the DNA matches it firmly. The size entry is marked missing in some rows and otherwise reads once, few, many or a size class.

V gene: TRBV7-2
D gene: TRBD2
J gene: TRBJ2-2
clone size: .
CDR3 DNA: TGTGCCAGCAGCTTTGACCCCCAGACTAGCGACACCGGGGAGCTGTTTTTT
CDR3 protein: CASSFDPQTSDTGELFF

V gene: TRBV5-1
D gene: .
J gene: TRBJ1-1
clone size: .
CDR3 DNA: TGCGCCAGCAGTAGGGGGAAAGACACTGAAGCTTTCTTT
CDR3 protein: CASSRGKDTEAFF

V gene: TRBV19
D gene: TRBD2
J gene: TRBJ2-7
clone size: .
CDR3 DNA: TGTGCCAGTAGTACCCCCCAGCGGGGGCCTTACGAGCAGTACTTC
CDR3 protein: CASSTPQRGPYEQYF

V gene: TRBV19
D gene: .
J gene: TRBJ2-3
clone size: .
CDR3 DNA: TGTGCCACCCAAACGGGTTTCACAGATACGCAGTATTTT
CDR3 protein: CATQTGFTDTQYF

V gene: TRBV6-2/TRBV6-3
D gene: .
J gene: TRBJ1-2
clone size: .
CDR3 DNA: TGTGCCAGCAGTCTCAAACCGGGACGCTCGGTATTGAATGGCTACACCTTC
CDR3 protein: CASSLKPGRSVLNGYTF

V gene: TRBV19
D gene: .
J gene: TRBJ1-6
clone size: .
CDR3 DNA: TGTGCCAGTAGTATGCCCCAGACGTCCTATAATTCACCCCTCCACTTT
CDR3 protein: CASSMPQTSYNSPLHF

V gene: TRBV19
D gene: .
J gene: TRBJ1-1
clone size: .
CDR3 DNA: TGTGCCAGTAGTATAGACAGGGGAGCGGCTGAAGCTTTCTTT
CDR3 protein: CASSIDRGAAEAFF

V gene: TRBV12-3/TRBV12-4
D gene: TRBD1
J gene: TRBJ1-3
clone size: .
CDR3 DNA: TGTGCGGGGACAGGGGTCTCTGGAAACACCATATATTTT
CDR3 protein: CAGTGVSGNTIYF

V gene: TRBV5-3
D gene: TRBD1
J gene: TRBJ2-5
clone size: once
CDR3 DNA: TGTGCCAGAAGCTCGGGACAGGTCGCGCAAGAGACCCAGTACTTC
CDR3 protein: CARSSGQVAQETQYF

V gene: TRBV9
D gene: TRBD2
J gene: TRBJ2-2
clone size: .
CDR3 DNA: TGTGCCAGCAGCGTTCCTAGCGGGGGCCCGAACACCGGGGAGCTGTTTTTT
CDR3 protein: CASSVPSGGPNTGELFF

V gene: TRBV18
D gene: .
J gene: TRBJ1-1
clone size: few
CDR3 DNA: TGTGCCAGCTCGGAGCCCTGGGGAAAGACTGAAGCTTTCTTT
CDR3 protein: CASSEPWGKTEAFF

V gene: TRBV28
D gene: TRBD1
J gene: TRBJ1-6
clone size: .
CDR3 DNA: TGTGCCAGCAGTTTACGGGACAGGGATGTCTCACCCCTCCACTTT
CDR3 protein: CASSLRDRDVSPLHF

V gene: TRBV28
D gene: .
J gene: TRBJ1-1
clone size: .
CDR3 DNA: TGTGCCAGCAGTGTGATGAGCACTGAAGCTTTCTTT
CDR3 protein: CASSVMSTEAFF

V gene: TRBV7-6
D gene: .
J gene: TRBJ1-4
clone size: once
CDR3 DNA: TGTGCCAGCAGCTTAGCGGGGCAGCTCAATGAAAAACTGTTTTTT
CDR3 protein: CASSLAGQLNEKLFF

V gene: TRBV5-4
D gene: .
J gene: TRBJ1-2
clone size: .
CDR3 DNA: TGTGCCAGCAGCCGTCAGGGTAACTATGGCTACACCTTC
CDR3 protein: CASSRQGNYGYTF

V gene: TRBV7-9
D gene: .
J gene: TRBJ1-5
clone size: .
CDR3 DNA: TGTGCCAGCAGCTCCGACAGGATTGTTATCCAGCCCCAGCATTTT
CDR3 protein: CASSSDRIVIQPQHF

V gene: TRBV29-1
D gene: .
J gene: TRBJ2-7
clone size: .
CDR3 DNA: TGCAGCGTTGAACCCGCAGGGGAACCCTACGAGCAGTACTTC
CDR3 protein: CSVEPAGEPYEQYF

V gene: TRBV5-1
D gene: TRBD1
J gene: TRBJ2-7
clone size: .
CDR3 DNA: TGCGCCAGCAGCGGAAACAGGGGCTGGGAGCAGTACTTC
CDR3 protein: CASSGNRGWEQYF

V gene: TRBV7-9
D gene: TRBD1
J gene: TRBJ2-1
clone size: .
CDR3 DNA: TGTGCCAGCAGCTTAATGAGGGGGCACGATGAGCAGTTCTTC
CDR3 protein: CASSLMRGHDEQFF

V gene: TRBV30
D gene: TRBD1
J gene: TRBJ1-2
clone size: .
CDR3 DNA: TGTGCCTCAAGGGACAGGGGGCGCGATGGCTACACCTTC
CDR3 protein: CASRDRGRDGYTF

V gene: TRBV30
D gene: .
J gene: TRBJ1-5
clone size: .
CDR3 DNA: TGTGCCTGGAGCCTAGTAGGAAATCAGCCCCAGCATTTT
CDR3 protein: CAWSLVGNQPQHF

V gene: TRBV19
D gene: TRBD1
J gene: TRBJ1-1
clone size: .
CDR3 DNA: TGTGCCAGTAGTTCGAGGACAGGGGTGTTGGCTGAAGCTTTCTTT
CDR3 protein: CASSSRTGVLAEAFF

V gene: TRBV19
D gene: TRBD1
J gene: TRBJ1-3
clone size: .
CDR3 DNA: TGTGCCAGTAGCCACGACAGGGGAAGAAACACCATATATTTT
CDR3 protein: CASSHDRGRNTIYF

V gene: TRBV5-4
D gene: .
J gene: TRBJ1-2
clone size: .
CDR3 DNA: TGTGCCAGCAGTTTCGACGGTCCTTGGAAAGGCTACACCTTC
CDR3 protein: CASSFDGPWKGYTF

V gene: TRBV23-1
D gene: .
J gene: TRBJ1-6
clone size: .
CDR3 DNA: TGCGCCAGCAGTCGTCGTGCCGGGACGCCTACCAATTCACCCCTCCACTTT
CDR3 protein: CASSRRAGTPTNSPLHF

V gene: TRBV28
D gene: .
J gene: TRBJ2-4
clone size: .
CDR3 DNA: TGTGCCAGCAGTTTAAGTAAGGGGAACATTCAGTACTTC
CDR3 protein: CASSLSKGNIQYF

V gene: TRBV7-9
D gene: .
J gene: TRBJ1-2
clone size: .
CDR3 DNA: TGTGCCAGCAGCTTAGAGGGCTCCGCGGGGACAAATTACGGCTACACCTTC
CDR3 protein: CASSLEGSAGTNYGYTF

V gene: TRBV3-1/TRBV3-2
D gene: .
J gene: TRBJ2-7
clone size: .
CDR3 DNA: TGTGCCAGCAGCCAAGTCTCCGTCTCCTACGAGCAGTACTTC
CDR3 protein: CASSQVSVSYEQYF

V gene: TRBV4-1
D gene: .
J gene: TRBJ1-5
clone size: .
CDR3 DNA: TGCGCCAGCAGTCCTACGACAGGAGACGCCTATGGGAACAATCAGCCCCAGCATTTT
CDR3 protein: CASSPTTGDAYGNNQPQHF

V gene: TRBV7-2
D gene: .
J gene: TRBJ1-6
clone size: .
CDR3 DNA: TGTGCCAGCAGCTTAGGACTGGGTTCGGGATCACCCCTCCACTTT
CDR3 protein: CASSLGLGSGSPLHF

V gene: TRBV3-1/TRBV3-2
D gene: .
J gene: TRBJ2-5
clone size: .
CDR3 DNA: TGTGCCAGCAGCCAAGTTTGGGGGGCCGGGGACCAAGAGACCCAGTACTTC
CDR3 protein: CASSQVWGAGDQETQYF

V gene: TRBV4-1
D gene: .
J gene: TRBJ1-3
clone size: .
CDR3 DNA: TGCGCCAGCAGCCAGTCAATAATCTCTGGAAACACCATATATTTT
CDR3 protein: CASSQSIISGNTIYF

V gene: TRBV5-1
D gene: .
J gene: TRBJ2-1
clone size: .
CDR3 DNA: TGCGCCAGCACCTCCGGGACGCCTCGTCCCTACAATGAGCAGTTCTTC
CDR3 protein: CASTSGTPRPYNEQFF

V gene: TRBV19
D gene: .
J gene: TRBJ1-4
clone size: .
CDR3 DNA: TGTGCCAGTAGTATCAAGTTGGGAGAAAAACTGTTTTTT
CDR3 protein: CASSIKLGEKLFF

V gene: TRBV19
D gene: TRBD1
J gene: TRBJ1-4
clone size: .
CDR3 DNA: TGTGCCAGTAGTGCCGACAGGGCGGGAAAGTTAAATGAAAAACTGTTTTTT
CDR3 protein: CASSADRAGKLNEKLFF

V gene: TRBV6-5
D gene: TRBD1
J gene: TRBJ1-4
clone size: .
CDR3 DNA: TGTGCCAGCAGTCCCGGGGACAGGGCAAATGAAAAACTGTTTTTT
CDR3 protein: CASSPGDRANEKLFF

V gene: TRBV7-2
D gene: TRBD1
J gene: TRBJ1-4
clone size: .
CDR3 DNA: TGTGCCAGCAGCTTAAGCGGACAGGGGGATCTATATGAAAAACTGTTTTTT
CDR3 protein: CASSLSGQGDLYEKLFF

V gene: TRBV6-1
D gene: .
J gene: TRBJ1-5
clone size: .
CDR3 DNA: TGTGCCAGCAGTGAAGTGGAGGGCTCGAACAATCAGCCCCAGCATTTT
CDR3 protein: CASSEVEGSNNQPQHF

V gene: TRBV4-3
D gene: .
J gene: TRBJ1-4
clone size: .
CDR3 DNA: TGCGCCAGCAGCCAAGAATTGGGGGGATGGGGTGTAGAAAAACTGTTTTTT
CDR3 protein: CASSQELGGWGVEKLFF

V gene: TRBV5-4
D gene: TRBD1
J gene: TRBJ2-7
clone size: .
CDR3 DNA: TGTGCCAGCAGCCACTCGGACAGGAGCTCCTACGAGCAGTACTTC
CDR3 protein: CASSHSDRSSYEQYF

V gene: TRBV28
D gene: TRBD1
J gene: TRBJ2-7
clone size: .
CDR3 DNA: TGTGCCAGCACCACGACAGGGTATAATTCCTACGAGCAGTACTTC
CDR3 protein: CASTTTGYNSYEQYF

V gene: TRBV19
D gene: .
J gene: TRBJ1-6
clone size: .
CDR3 DNA: TGTGCCAGTAGCGGGACACCTCTTTATAATTCACCCCTCCACTTT
CDR3 protein: CASSGTPLYNSPLHF

V gene: TRBV19
D gene: .
J gene: TRBJ2-5
clone size: .
CDR3 DNA: TGTGCCAGTAGTACGAAAGAAGGGGGTAGAAGGAGGGAGACCCAGTACTTC
CDR3 protein: CASSTKEGGRRRETQYF

V gene: TRBV18
D gene: TRBD1
J gene: TRBJ1-1
clone size: .
CDR3 DNA: TGTGCCAGCTCACTCGGGCAGGGGGCGGGAATGAACACTGAAGCTTTCTTT
CDR3 protein: CASSLGQGAGMNTEAFF

V gene: TRBV7-7
D gene: TRBD1
J gene: TRBJ2-5
clone size: few
CDR3 DNA: TGTGCCAGCAGCCCAGGGACAGGGGTCCAGCAAGAGACCCAGTACTTC
CDR3 protein: CASSPGTGVQQETQYF

V gene: TRBV7-7
D gene: .
J gene: TRBJ2-1
clone size: once
CDR3 DNA: TGTGCCAGCAGCTTAGCGGAAGGGGCCAATGAGCAGTTCTTC
CDR3 protein: CASSLAEGANEQFF

V gene: TRBV2
D gene: TRBD1
J gene: TRBJ1-5
clone size: .
CDR3 DNA: TGTGCCAGCAGCCGACAGGGCTATAGCAATCAGCCCCAGCATTTT
CDR3 protein: CASSRQGYSNQPQHF

V gene: TRBV29-1
D gene: .
J gene: TRBJ1-1
clone size: .
CDR3 DNA: TGCAGCATTCGCATTTTAGGGGGGACTGAAGCTTTCTTT
CDR3 protein: CSIRILGGTEAFF

V gene: TRBV7-8
D gene: TRBD2
J gene: TRBJ2-2
clone size: .
CDR3 DNA: TGTGCCAGCAGCCCTCGGGTTAGCGGGGTCGCGAACACCGGGGAGCTGTTTTTT
CDR3 protein: CASSPRVSGVANTGELFF

V gene: TRBV5-8
D gene: .
J gene: TRBJ1-2
clone size: .
CDR3 DNA: TGTGCCAGCAGCTTCCCGGGACGCGGAATACCAACTAACTATGGCTACACCTTC
CDR3 protein: CASSFPGRGIPTNYGYTF

V gene: TRBV24-1
D gene: .
J gene: TRBJ1-2
clone size: .
CDR3 DNA: TGTGCCACCAGTGATCCTATGACAGCTGGCTACACCTTC
CDR3 protein: CATSDPMTAGYTF

V gene: TRBV5-4
D gene: .
J gene: TRBJ1-3
clone size: .
CDR3 DNA: TGTGCCAGCAGCTTGGAGCGCGGACTCTCTGGAAACACCATATATTTT
CDR3 protein: CASSLERGLSGNTIYF

V gene: TRBV19
D gene: TRBD1
J gene: TRBJ1-4
clone size: once
CDR3 DNA: TGTGCCAGTAGTCCCGGACAGGGGACAAACGAAAAACTGTTTTTT
CDR3 protein: CASSPGQGTNEKLFF

V gene: TRBV30
D gene: .
J gene: TRBJ1-4
clone size: few
CDR3 DNA: TGTGCCTGGGACAGACTGGGAACGGGAGAAAAACTGTTTTTT
CDR3 protein: CAWDRLGTGEKLFF

V gene: TRBV6-2/TRBV6-3
D gene: TRBD1
J gene: TRBJ2-2
clone size: .
CDR3 DNA: TGTGCCAGCAGCCCGGGACAGGGGGCCGGGGAGCTGTTTTTT
CDR3 protein: CASSPGQGAGELFF

V gene: TRBV27
D gene: TRBD2
J gene: TRBJ2-3
clone size: few
CDR3 DNA: TGTGCCAGCACCTGGGGGGAGGGCAGCACAGATACGCAGTATTTT
CDR3 protein: CASTWGEGSTDTQYF

V gene: TRBV5-1
D gene: .
J gene: TRBJ1-1
clone size: .
CDR3 DNA: TGCGCCAGCAGCTTCGAAGGCTTCCCCGCGGAAGCTTTCTTT
CDR3 protein: CASSFEGFPAEAFF